This T cell receptor (beta chain) is drawn from a study of cytomegalovirus exposure and HLA in healthy donors. Study-wide results and limits: The investigators catalogued 150 or so TCR beta chains as cytomegalovirus-associated. Using the classifier, cytomegalovirus status was reportedly diagnosed with high specificity and sensitivity.

Profiled with immunoSEQ multiplex PCR; TCRdb holds only in-frame clones, not every one. The repertoire holds some 98,000 clones, with about 90% as singletons. The CDR3 runs 17 residues. The germline V gene encodes CDR1 MGHRA and CDR2 YSYEKL. V lost 0 bases to trimming and J lost 0 bases, with 13 bases between them. As concerns this clone: Its antigen remains unidentified.

This receptor was identified in a man younger than 30 in good health and CMV-seropositive. The V call is TRBV4-1, the J call TRBJ2-3; possible D gene TRBD2, 6 bases. The source material was PBMCs. The DNA for the CDR3 is TGCGCCAGCAGCCAAGAGGGGCTGGGAGGTAGCACAGATACGCAGTATTTT. Translating gives CASSQEGLGGSTDTQYF.